This T cell receptor beta chain was sequenced for a study of tumor and adjacent non-tumor tissue in lung cancer. Study context: Patients were aged about 31 to 76, approximately ten men and about five women, stage I to III. On average, productive TCRbeta reads reached about 4.2 million per sample. General observations from the study: In normal lung, the top 100 clones were significantly more dominant than in tumor. Shorter survival was associated with higher TCR diversity in tumors.

The library came from three nested PCR rounds adapted from ARM-PCR protocols. TCRdb reanalysed the multiplex PCR reads using MiXCR and keeps one entry per CDR3 protein. The table lists over 110,000 distinct CDR3 sequences, around 67% of them singletons. The CDR3 spans 19 residues. Germline V gene data show CDR1 as MGHRA and CDR2 as YSYEKL. For this clonotype: Antigen unknown. One junction end disagrees with the germline gene, perhaps due to a read error.

The template was RNA from unsorted bulk tissue. This chain links TRBV4-1 with TRBJ2-3; 10 bases are a match to TRBD2. The receptor comes from a man aged 55-75 years with small cell lung cancer. Sequencing input: lung tumor tissue. The CDR3 loop is CASSQYSLAGVGRADTRYF. The CDR3 bases are TGCGCCAGCAGCCAATATTCGCTAGCGGGGGTCGGGCGTGCAGATACGCGGTATTTT.